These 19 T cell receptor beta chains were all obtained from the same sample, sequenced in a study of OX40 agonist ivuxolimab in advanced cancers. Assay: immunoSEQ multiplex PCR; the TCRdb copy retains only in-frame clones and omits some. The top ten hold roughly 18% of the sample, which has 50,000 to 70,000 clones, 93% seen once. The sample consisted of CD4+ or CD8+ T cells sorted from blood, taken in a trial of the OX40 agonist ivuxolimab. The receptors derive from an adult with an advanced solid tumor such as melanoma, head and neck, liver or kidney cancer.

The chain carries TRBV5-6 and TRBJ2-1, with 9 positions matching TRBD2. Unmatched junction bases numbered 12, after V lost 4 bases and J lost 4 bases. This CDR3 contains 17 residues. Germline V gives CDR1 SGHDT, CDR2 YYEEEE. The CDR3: CASSPGGREGPYNEQFF. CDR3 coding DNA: TGTGCCAGCAGCCCCGGGGGGCGGGAGGGCCCTTACAATGAGCAGTTCTTC. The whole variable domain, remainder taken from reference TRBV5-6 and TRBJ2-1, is DAGVTQSPTHLIKTRGQQVTLRCSPKSGHDTVSWYQQALGQGPQFIFQYYEEEERQRGNFPDRFSGHQFPNYSSELNVNALLLGDSALYLCASSPGGREGPYNEQFFGPGTRLTVL.

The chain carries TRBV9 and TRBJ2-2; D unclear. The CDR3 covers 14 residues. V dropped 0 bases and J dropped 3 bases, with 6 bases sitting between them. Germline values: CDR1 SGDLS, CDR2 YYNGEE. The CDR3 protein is CASSVGGYTGELFF. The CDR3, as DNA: TGTGCCAGCAGCGTAGGGGGATACACCGGGGAGCTGTTTTTT.

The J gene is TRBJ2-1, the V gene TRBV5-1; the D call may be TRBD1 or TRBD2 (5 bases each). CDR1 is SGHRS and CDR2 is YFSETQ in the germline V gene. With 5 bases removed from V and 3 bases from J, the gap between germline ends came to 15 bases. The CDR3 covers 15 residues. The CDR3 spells CASRSGAEGYNEQFF. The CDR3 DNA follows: TGCGCCAGCAGATCCGGGGCCGAGGGCTACAATGAGCAGTTCTTC.

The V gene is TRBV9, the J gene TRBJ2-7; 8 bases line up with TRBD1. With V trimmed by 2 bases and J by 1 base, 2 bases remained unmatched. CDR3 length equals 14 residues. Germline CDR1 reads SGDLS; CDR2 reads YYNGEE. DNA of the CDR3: TGTGCCAGCAGCGTGGGACAGGCGTCCTACGAGCAGTACTTC. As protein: CASSVGQASYEQYF.

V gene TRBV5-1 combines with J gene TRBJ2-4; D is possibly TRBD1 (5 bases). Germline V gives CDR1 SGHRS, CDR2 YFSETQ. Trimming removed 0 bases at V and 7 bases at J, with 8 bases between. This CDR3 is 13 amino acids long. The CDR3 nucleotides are TGCGCCAGCAGCTTGGGGACAAGGAACATTCAGTACTTC. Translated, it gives CASSLGTRNIQYF.

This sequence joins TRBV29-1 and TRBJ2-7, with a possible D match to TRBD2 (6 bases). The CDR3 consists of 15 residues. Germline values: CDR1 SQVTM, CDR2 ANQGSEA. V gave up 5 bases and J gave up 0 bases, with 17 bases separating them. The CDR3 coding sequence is TGCAGCGTTATCGGGGGTAGCTATAGCTCCTACGAGCAGTACTTC. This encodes CSVIGGSYSSYEQYF.

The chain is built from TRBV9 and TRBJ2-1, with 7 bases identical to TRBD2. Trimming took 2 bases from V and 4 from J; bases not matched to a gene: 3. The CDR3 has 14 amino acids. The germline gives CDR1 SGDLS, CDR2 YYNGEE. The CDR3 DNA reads TGTGCCAGCAGCGTTCCTAGCGGTTACAATGAGCAGTTCTTC. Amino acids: CASSVPSGYNEQFF.

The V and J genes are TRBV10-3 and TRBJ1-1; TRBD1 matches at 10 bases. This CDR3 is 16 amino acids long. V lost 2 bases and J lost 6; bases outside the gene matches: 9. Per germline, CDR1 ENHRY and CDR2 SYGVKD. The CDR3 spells CAISEAGGQGHAEAFF. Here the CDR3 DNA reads TGTGCCATCAGTGAGGCGGGGGGACAGGGGCACGCTGAAGCTTTCTTT.

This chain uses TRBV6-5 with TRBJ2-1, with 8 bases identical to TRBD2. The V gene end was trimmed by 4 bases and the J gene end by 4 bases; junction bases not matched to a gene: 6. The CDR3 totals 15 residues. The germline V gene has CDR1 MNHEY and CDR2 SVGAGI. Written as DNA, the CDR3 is TGTGCCAGCAGTTCCCTAGCGGGTAATTACAATGAGCAGTTCTTC. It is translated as CASSSLAGNYNEQFF.

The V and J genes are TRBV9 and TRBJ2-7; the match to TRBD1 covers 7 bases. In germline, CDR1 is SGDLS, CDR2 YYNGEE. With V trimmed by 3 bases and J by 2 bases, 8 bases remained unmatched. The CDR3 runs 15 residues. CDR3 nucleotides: TGTGCCAGCAGCGCAGGGACAGCTACAACCTACGAGCAGTACTTC. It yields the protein CASSAGTATTYEQYF.

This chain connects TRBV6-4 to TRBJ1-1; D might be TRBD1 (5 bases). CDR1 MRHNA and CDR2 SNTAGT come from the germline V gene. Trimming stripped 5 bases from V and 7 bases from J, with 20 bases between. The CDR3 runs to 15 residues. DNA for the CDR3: TGTGCCAGCAGTCCCGGCGGGGGAGGAGGTCTTGAAGCTTTCTTT. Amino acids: CASSPGGGGGLEAFF.

In DNA, the CDR3 is TGTGCCAGCAGTTACCCTATCCGGGATGCACTACAACAAGAGACCCAGTACTTC. It specifies CASSYPIRDALQQETQYF. The rearrangement joins TRBV28 to TRBJ2-5, with TRBD2 as a possible D gene (5 bases). Deletions cut 4 bases from V and 2 bases from J, with 23 bases between. This CDR3 has 18 residues. Germline CDR1 is MDHEN and CDR2 is SYDVKM. The complete variable domain, with remaining parts taken from reference TRBV28 and TRBJ2-5, reads DVKVTQSSRYLVKRTGEKVFLECVQDMDHENMFWYRQDPGLGLRLIYFSYDVKMKEKGDIPEGYSVSREKKERFSLILESASTNQTSMYLCASSYPIRDALQQETQYFGPGTRLLVL.

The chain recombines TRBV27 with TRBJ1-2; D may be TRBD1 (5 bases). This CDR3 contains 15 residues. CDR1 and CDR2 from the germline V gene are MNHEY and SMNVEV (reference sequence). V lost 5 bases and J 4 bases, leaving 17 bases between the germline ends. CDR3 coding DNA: TGTGCCAGCAGTCTGCAGGGTGAGGTTGCCTATGGCTACACCTTC. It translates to CASSLQGEVAYGYTF.

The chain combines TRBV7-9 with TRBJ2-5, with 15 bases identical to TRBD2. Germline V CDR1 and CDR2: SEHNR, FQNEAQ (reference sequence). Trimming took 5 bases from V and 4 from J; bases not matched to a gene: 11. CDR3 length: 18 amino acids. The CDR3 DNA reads TGTGCCAGCAGCCCTCTCCGAGGACTAGCGGGAGGGGGAGAGACCCAGTACTTC. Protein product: CASSPLRGLAGGGETQYF.

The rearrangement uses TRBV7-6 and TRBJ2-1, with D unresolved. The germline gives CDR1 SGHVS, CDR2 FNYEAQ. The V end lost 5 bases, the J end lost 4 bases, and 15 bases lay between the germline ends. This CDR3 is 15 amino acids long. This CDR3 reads CASSRRAGVYNEQFF. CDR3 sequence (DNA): TGTGCCAGCAGCCGTAGGGCTGGAGTATACAATGAGCAGTTCTTC.

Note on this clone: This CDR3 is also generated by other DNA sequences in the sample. Written as DNA, the CDR3 is TGTGCCAGCAGTTTAGGCGGGAGCTACGAGCAGTACTTC. It translates to CASSLGGSYEQYF. The chain employs TRBV28 and TRBJ2-7; TRBD2 agrees at 7 bases. The CDR3 runs 13 residues. The germline V gene encodes CDR1 MDHEN and CDR2 SYDVKM. The J segment lost 3 bases and the V segment lost 2 bases, leaving 1 base of the junction unmatched.

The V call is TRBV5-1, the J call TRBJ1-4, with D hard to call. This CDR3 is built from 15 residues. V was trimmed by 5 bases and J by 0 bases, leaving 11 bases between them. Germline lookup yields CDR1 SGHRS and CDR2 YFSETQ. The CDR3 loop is CASSADAATNEKLFF. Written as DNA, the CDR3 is TGCGCCAGCAGTGCAGACGCGGCAACTAATGAAAAACTGTTTTTT.

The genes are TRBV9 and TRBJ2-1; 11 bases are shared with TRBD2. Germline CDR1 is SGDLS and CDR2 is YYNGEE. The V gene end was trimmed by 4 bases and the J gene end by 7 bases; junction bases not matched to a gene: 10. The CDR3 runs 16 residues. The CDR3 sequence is CASSPEGASGRNEQFF. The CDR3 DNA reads TGTGCCAGCAGCCCCGAAGGGGCTAGCGGGAGGAATGAGCAGTTCTTC.

CDR3 region: CASSPGLAGGGETQYF. The CDR3 DNA is TGTGCCAGCAGCCCGGGACTAGCGGGAGGAGGAGAGACCCAGTACTTC. The chain uses TRBV9 and TRBJ2-5; 15 nucleotides align to TRBD2. CDR3 size: 16 residues. Germline CDR1 is SGDLS and CDR2 is YYNGEE. The junction had 5 bases not matched to a gene; V was cut back by 4 bases and J by 4 bases.